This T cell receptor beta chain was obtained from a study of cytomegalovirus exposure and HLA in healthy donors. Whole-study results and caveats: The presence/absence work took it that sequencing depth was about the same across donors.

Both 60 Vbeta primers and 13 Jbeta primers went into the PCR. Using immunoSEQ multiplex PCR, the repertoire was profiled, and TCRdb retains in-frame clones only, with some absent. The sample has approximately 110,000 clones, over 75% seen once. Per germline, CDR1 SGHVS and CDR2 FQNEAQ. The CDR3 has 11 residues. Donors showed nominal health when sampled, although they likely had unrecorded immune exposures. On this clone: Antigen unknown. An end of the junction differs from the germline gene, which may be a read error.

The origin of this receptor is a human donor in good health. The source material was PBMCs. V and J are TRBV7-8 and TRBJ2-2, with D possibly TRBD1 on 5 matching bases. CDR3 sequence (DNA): TGTGCCAGCACCAGACAAGGGGTGCTGTTTTTT. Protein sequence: CASTRQGVLFF.